The 27 T cell receptor beta chains listed next were all sequenced from one sample in a study of OX40 agonist ivuxolimab in advanced cancers. Sequenced by immunoSEQ multiplex PCR; TCRdb stores in-frame clones only, minus some. The sample contains approximately 60,000 clones, around 77% of which appear only once. This specimen consisted of CD4+ or CD8+ T cells sorted from blood, obtained in a trial of the OX40 agonist ivuxolimab. These receptors all come from an adult with an advanced solid tumor such as melanoma, head and neck, liver or kidney cancer.

V and J are TRBV7-9 and TRBJ1-2; the D is unclear. The V end was cut by 6 bases, the J end by 0 bases, with 8 bases between. The CDR3 spans 13 residues. Germline CDR1 SEHNR, CDR2 FQNEAQ (reference sequence). The CDR3 DNA sequence: TGTGCCAGCAGAGACATGTCTAACTATGGCTACACCTTC. This codes for CASRDMSNYGYTF.

This clone was seen a few times. This chain uses TRBV7-6 with TRBJ2-3, with TRBD2 identical over 11 bases. There are 17 residues in the CDR3. The V gene end was trimmed by 5 bases and the J gene end by 5 bases; junction bases not matched to a gene: 12. Germline CDR1 SGHVS, CDR2 FNYEAQ. The chain's CDR3 is CASSDIAGGLEKDTQYF. The CDR3 nucleotides read TGTGCCAGCAGCGATATAGCGGGAGGGCTGGAAAAAGATACGCAGTATTTT.

The chain employs TRBV30 and TRBJ1-2; possibly TRBD1 for D (5 bases). Germline CDR1 GTSNPN, CDR2 SVGIG (reference sequence). Trimming cost V 0 bases and J 7 bases, with 15 bases left between them. The CDR3 contains 14 residues. DNA for the CDR3: TGTGCCTGGAGTGTTTGGCAGGGAGGAGGTGGCTACACCTTC. This sequence encodes CAWSVWQGGGGYTF.

This clone was counted a few times. The chain employs TRBV7-2 and TRBJ2-5; TRBD1 is a possible D gene (6 bases). The CDR3 covers 14 residues. The V gene's germline CDR1 is SGHTA and CDR2 FQGNSA. V shed 6 bases and J shed 5 bases, with 16 bases lying between them. The CDR3 coding sequence is TGTGCCAGCAGATCTAGGGGGTCCGGGGAGACCCAGTACTTC. It specifies CASRSRGSGETQYF.

The gene calls are TRBV27 and TRBJ2-3; 7 nucleotides align to TRBD1. CDR1 is MNHEY, CDR2 SMNVEV, per germline (reference sequence). V lost 2 bases and J lost 5; bases outside the gene matches: 4. This CDR3 region has 14 residues. The CDR3 sequence is CASSLIRGKDTQYF. CDR3 DNA sequence: TGTGCCAGCAGTTTAATCAGGGGGAAAGATACGCAGTATTTT.

CDR3: CASSENTGSYGYTF. The CDR3 bases are TGTGCCAGCAGTGAGAATACAGGCTCGTATGGCTACACCTTC. This rearrangement joins TRBV6-4 to TRBJ1-2; D may be TRBD1 (5 bases). V was shortened by 3 bases and J by 5 bases, with 13 bases between the two germline ends. The CDR3 has 14 residues. Germline V gives CDR1 MRHNA, CDR2 SNTAGT.

The rearrangement uses TRBV19 and TRBJ2-5; 9 positions match TRBD1. This CDR3 has 14 residues. The J segment lost 3 bases and the V segment lost 5 bases, leaving 4 bases of the junction unmatched. The germline V gene has CDR1 LNHDA and CDR2 SQIVND (reference sequence). As DNA, the CDR3 is TGTGCCAGTAGTGTACAGGGGGCTGAAGAGACCCAGTACTTC. This sequence encodes CASSVQGAEETQYF.

This clone was recorded many times. The V and J genes are TRBV6-1 and TRBJ1-2; D possibly corresponds to TRBD1 (5 bases). V lost 6 bases, J lost 8 bases, and 16 bases lay in between. The CDR3 is made up of 13 amino acids. The V gene's germline CDR1 is MNHNS and CDR2 SASEGT. The CDR3: CASSEAGKNGYTF. The CDR3 DNA follows: TGTGCCAGCAGCGAGGCAGGGAAAAACGGCTACACCTTC.

The chain employs TRBV27 and TRBJ2-7, with D unclear. CDR1 is MNHEY, CDR2 SMNVEV, per germline (reference sequence). Trimming removed 3 bases from V and 2 bases from J, with 14 bases in between. There are 15 residues in the CDR3. CDR3 amino acids: CASSFRARGAYEQYF. In nucleotides, the CDR3 is TGTGCCAGCAGTTTTCGGGCCCGTGGGGCCTACGAGCAGTACTTC.

The rearrangement joins TRBV19 to TRBJ2-1; 7 bases fit TRBD2. Trimming cost V 4 bases and J 6 bases; bases outside gene matches: 12. Germline CDR1 is LNHDA and CDR2 is SQIVND (reference sequence). The CDR3 length is 16 residues. CDR3 coding DNA: TGTGCCAGTAGTAAGAGGGCCACTAGCGACGGCAATGAGCAGTTCTTC. It yields the protein CASSKRATSDGNEQFF.

The rearrangement uses TRBV14 and TRBJ1-6; a weak D match, TRBD1 (5 bases). Deletions cut 5 bases from V and 0 bases from J, with 11 bases between. This CDR3 has 16 residues. Germline values: CDR1 SGHDN, CDR2 FVKESK. CDR3 DNA: TGTGCCAGCAGCAGGACTGGGGGCTCCTATAATTCACCCCTCCACTTT. It encodes CASSRTGGSYNSPLHF.

The gene calls are TRBV5-6 and TRBJ1-5; D call uncertain. CDR1 SGHDT and CDR2 YYEEEE come from the germline V gene. This CDR3 has 13 residues. V dropped 3 bases and J dropped 2 bases, with 6 bases sitting between them. This CDR3 is CASSYDGNQPQHF. As DNA, the CDR3 is TGTGCCAGCAGCTACGACGGCAATCAGCCCCAGCATTTT.

This clone was recorded a few times. The rearrangement uses TRBV5-6 and TRBJ2-3; either TRBD1 or TRBD2 may fit D (6 bases each). Germline lookup yields CDR1 SGHDT and CDR2 YYEEEE. The V end lost 4 bases, the J end lost 8 bases, and 23 bases lay between the germline ends. CDR3 length: 16 amino acids. The CDR3 protein is CASSLWGARVLGTQYF. The CDR3 DNA reads as TGTGCCAGCAGCCTGTGGGGGGCTAGAGTCTTGGGTACGCAGTATTTT.

Only a few counts were recorded for this clone. This sample includes further DNA sequences coding for the same CDR3. CDR3 in amino acids: CASSWTRNTEAFF. CDR3 DNA: TGCGCCAGCAGCTGGACACGGAACACTGAAGCTTTCTTT. V gene TRBV5-1 combines with J gene TRBJ1-1, with D possibly matching TRBD1 (5 bases). CDR1 SGHRS and CDR2 YFSETQ come from the germline V gene. The CDR3 has 13 amino acids. V dropped 3 bases and J dropped 1 base, with 7 bases sitting between them.

This clone was observed once. The chain carries TRBV6-1 and TRBJ1-1, with D uncertain. Trimming cost V 6 bases and J 1 base, with 6 bases left between them. CDR1 and CDR2 (germline): MNHNS, SASEGT. The CDR3 spans 12 residues. The chain's CDR3 is CASRGWNTEAFF. The CDR3 coding sequence is TGTGCCAGCAGGGGTTGGAACACTGAAGCTTTCTTT.

A few counts support this clone. The chain combines TRBV6-6 with TRBJ2-2; 8 positions agree with TRBD1. Per germline, CDR1 MNHNY and CDR2 SVGAGI (reference sequence). V gave up 6 bases and J gave up 4 bases; unmatched junction bases: 7. The CDR3 has 15 residues. In nucleotides, the CDR3 is TGTGCCAGCAGATACACAGGGGGTGGCACCGGGGAGCTGTTTTTT. It codes for CASRYTGGGTGELFF.

Concerning this clone: Other DNA sequences in this specimen translate into the identical CDR3. The rearrangement joins TRBV28 to TRBJ2-5; D uncertain. Germline CDR1 reads MDHEN; CDR2 reads SYDVKM. The CDR3 runs 13 residues. V was clipped by 9 bases and J by 5 bases, with 16 bases between them. CDR3 DNA: TGTGCCAGTAGAACCGGCCTTTGGGAGACCCAGTACTTC. Encoded protein: CASRTGLWETQYF.

The rearrangement uses TRBV5-1 and TRBJ2-1; D possibly corresponds to TRBD2 (6 bases). There are 16 residues in the CDR3. Trimming left V 2 bases short and J 3 bases short, with 15 bases between. Germline lookup yields CDR1 SGHRS and CDR2 YFSETQ. The CDR3 region has the DNA TGCGCCAGCAGCTTCCAAGCGGGCACGGGCTACAATGAGCAGTTCTTC. Its translation is CASSFQAGTGYNEQFF.

This clone was picked up a small number of times. DNA of the CDR3: TGTGCCAGTAGTCCCATTGGGCTGGAGGGCTACACCTTC. Translation gives CASSPIGLEGYTF. This chain uses TRBV19 with TRBJ1-2; no clear D gene. The CDR3 covers 13 residues. Trimming left V 5 bases short and J 8 bases short, with 15 bases between. Germline V CDR1 and CDR2: LNHDA, SQIVND (reference sequence).

The V and J genes are TRBV28 and TRBJ2-1; TRBD2 might be the D (5 bases). Germline V gene sequence: CDR1 MDHEN, CDR2 SYDVKM. The ends were cut back, 4 bases at V and 4 bases at J, with 17 bases in the middle. The CDR3 length is 16 residues. The CDR3 region is CASSSLGAATYNEQFF. In DNA form, the CDR3 reads TGTGCCAGCAGTTCCCTGGGAGCGGCGACTTACAATGAGCAGTTCTTC.

This clone showed up just once. The rearrangement links TRBV4-1 to TRBJ2-1; D remains unclear. This CDR3 spans 14 amino acids. The germline V gene has CDR1 MGHRA and CDR2 YSYEKL. V lost 0 bases to trimming and J lost 2 bases, with 5 bases between them. DNA of the CDR3: TGCGCCAGCAGCCAAGAAAGTGCCTACAATGAGCAGTTCTTC. It encodes CASSQESAYNEQFF.

The chain employs TRBV18 and TRBJ2-1; tentatively, D is TRBD1 or TRBD2 (5 bases each). The CDR3 is 15 amino acids. Trimming removed 2 bases at V and 0 bases at J, with 8 bases between. Germline V gene sequence: CDR1 KGHSH, CDR2 LQKENI. The CDR3 reads CASSPGAGSYNEQFF. The CDR3 nucleotides read TGTGCCAGCTCACCAGGGGCGGGCTCCTACAATGAGCAGTTCTTC.

This chain uses TRBV15 with TRBJ2-5, with 10 bases that match TRBD2. The CDR3 is made up of 17 amino acids. Germline CDR1 is LNHNV and CDR2 is YYDKDF (reference sequence). V trimming: 5 bases; J trimming: 4 bases; junction bases outside the gene matches: 13. CDR3 sequence: CATSSPRGAGGRETQYF. CDR3 bases: TGTGCCACCAGCTCCCCCAGAGGAGCGGGGGGGCGAGAGACCCAGTACTTC.

The rearrangement links TRBV7-2 to TRBJ1-2; 7 positions agree with TRBD1. The J segment lost 5 bases and the V segment lost 1 base, leaving 7 bases of the junction unmatched. CDR1 is SGHTA and CDR2 is FQGNSA in the germline V gene. The CDR3 has 15 amino acids. CDR3 bases: TGTGCCAGCAGCTTAGTGGGCAGGGGGGATTATGGCTACACCTTC. The encoded protein is CASSLVGRGDYGYTF. The full variable domain, completed using reference TRBV7-2 and TRBJ1-2, is GAGVSQSPSNKVTEKGKDVELRCDPISGHTALYWYRQSLGQGLEFLIYFQGNSAPDKSGLPSDRFSAERTGGSVSTLTIQRTQQEDSAVYLCASSLVGRGDYGYTFGSGTRLTVV.

To note about this clone: An end of the junction differs from the germline gene, which may be a read error. The same CDR3 can be traced to other DNA sequences in this sample. The V and J genes are TRBV10-1 and TRBJ1-1; D is perhaps TRBD1 (6 bases). CDR3 length equals 13 residues. Germline V gives CDR1 WNHNN, CDR2 SYGVQD (reference sequence). CDR3 in amino acids: CASSEGGREEAFF. Here the CDR3 DNA reads TGCGCCAGTAGTGAGGGGGGGCGCGAGGAAGCTTTCTTT.

The chain combines TRBV6-1 with TRBJ2-7, with 11 bases matching TRBD2. The CDR3 loop spans 15 amino acids. V lost 6 bases and J lost 0; bases outside the gene matches: 4. Germline V CDR1 and CDR2: MNHNS, SASEGT. The CDR3 coding sequence is TGTGCCAGCAGCGCCGGGACTAGCGGCTCCTACGAGCAGTACTTC. Amino acid sequence: CASSAGTSGSYEQYF.

The rearrangement links TRBV5-4 to TRBJ2-5, with TRBD2 identical over 11 bases. The CDR3 has 14 residues. The germline V gene has CDR1 SGHNT and CDR2 YYREEE (reference sequence). Trimming removed 5 bases from V and 5 bases from J; junction bases left unmatched: 5. The CDR3: CASRLAGGRETQYF. In DNA form, the CDR3 reads TGTGCCAGCAGGCTAGCGGGGGGCCGGGAGACCCAGTACTTC.